This T cell receptor (beta chain) derives from a study of T-cell memory formation after mild COVID-19. This clonotype came up many times. Its antigen is unidentified. Study-level points and caveats: CD4/CD8 balance characterized clones contracting day 15 to 85, and CD4+ skew characterized later expanders. Clones that contracted clustered mainly in CM and EM if CD4+ and in EMRA if CD8+.

With 3 bases clipped from V and 5 bases from J, the junction kept 8 bases outside the gene matches. Per the germline V gene, CDR1 is SGHTA and CDR2 is FQGTGA. This CDR3 is built from 17 residues. TCRdb called the 5' RACE reads again in MiXCR, with one record for every CDR3 protein. The data contain 550,000 to 600,000 distinct CDR3 sequences, 17% of them singletons. The sample comprised PBMCs or a T cell subset sorted from them (not recorded which). This TCR was recovered from an adult woman who had mild COVID-19 (a few samples of this study predate the infection). Cell type and time point are not known. The chain recombines TRBV7-3 with TRBJ2-3; 13 positions match TRBD2. Here the CDR3 reads CASSFGLAGALGDTQYF. CDR3 sequence (DNA): TGTGCCAGCAGCTTCGGACTAGCGGGAGCTCTGGGAGATACGCAGTATTTT.